The TCR beta chain under discussion was sequenced for a study of PD-1 blockade in classical Hodgkin lymphoma. Study-level findings and limits: CD8+ TCR diversity did not rise significantly by C4D1, unlike CD4+. Excluded were patients who started nivolumab under 1 year after ASCT, a group that had lower diversity. Baseline diversity in complete responders resembled that of newly diagnosed patients.

In regard to this clone: Its antigen is unknown.

From germline, CDR1 is SEHNR and CDR2 FQNEAQ (reference sequence). CDR3 size: 16 residues. The V gene lost 3 bases and the J gene lost 12 bases, with 24 bases spanning the gap. Using immunoSEQ multiplex PCR, the repertoire was profiled, and TCRdb retains in-frame clones only, with some absent. In the table there are tens of thousands of clones, approximately 92% of which are singletons. Relapses following autologous stem cell transplantation were seen in all patients, with brentuximab vedotin exposure varying. Sample: peripheral blood mononuclear cells (PBMCs), taken at baseline. The chain uses TRBV7-9 and TRBJ2-1; D perhaps matches TRBD2 (6 bases). The clonotype originates from a human donor with classical Hodgkin lymphoma. The CDR3 DNA reads TGTGCCAGCAGCTTTCAGGCGCGCGGGCCTCGGAGGGGGCAGTTCTTC. Its protein is CASSFQARGPRRGQFF.